The 8 T cell receptor beta chains presented below share a single source sample, sequenced in a study of blood T cell repertoires in COVID-19. The assay was immunoSEQ multiplex PCR, and TCRdb's table has in-frame clones only and misses some. The profile shows around 140,000 clones, 75% to 90% of them singletons. What was sequenced was PBMCs or T cells enriched from blood (not recorded which). These receptors were obtained from a man aged 55 to 69 who had recovered from COVID-19.

The chain employs TRBV10-3 and TRBJ2-3, with TRBD2 as a possible D gene (6 bases). Per germline, CDR1 ENHRY and CDR2 SYGVKD. V shed 2 bases and J shed 8 bases, with 20 bases lying between them. There are 16 residues in the CDR3. CDR3 protein: CAISEAGTDGSGTQYF. As DNA, the CDR3 is TGTGCCATCAGTGAGGCCGGGACTGACGGTTCGGGTACGCAGTATTTT.

The chain couples TRBV28 to TRBJ1-6; D remains ambiguous. Germline V gives CDR1 MDHEN, CDR2 SYDVKM. With 3 bases removed from V and 14 bases from J, the gap between germline ends came to 8 bases. The CDR3 covers 11 residues. The chain's CDR3 is CASSFPPTLHF. The CDR3 coding sequence is TGTGCCAGCAGTTTTCCCCCCACCCTCCACTTT.

This clone appeared a few times. The identical CDR3 is also encoded by other nucleotide sequences in the sample. The V and J genes are TRBV19 and TRBJ1-6; TRBD1 agrees at 9 bases. The V segment lost 10 bases and the J segment 7 bases; nucleotides outside the gene matches: 5. Germline V CDR1 and CDR2: LNHDA, SQIVND (reference sequence). CDR3 length equals 13 residues. The CDR3 here is CATAGQGNSPLHF. In DNA form, the CDR3 reads TGTGCCACTGCAGGACAGGGGAATTCACCCCTCCACTTT. Complete variable domain (other parts from reference TRBV19 and TRBJ1-6): DGGITQSPKYLFRKEGQNVTLSCEQNLNHDAMYWYRQDPGQGLRLIYYSQIVNDFQKGDIAEGYSVSREKKESFPLTVTSAQKNPTAFYLCATAGQGNSPLHFGNGTRLTVT.

This clone was seen just once. The gene calls are TRBV27 and TRBJ1-2; 8 nucleotides match TRBD1. From germline, CDR1 is MNHEY and CDR2 SMNVEV (reference sequence). The CDR3 length is 16 residues. V shed 6 bases, J shed 1 base, and the junction held 10 bases outside the gene matches. CDR3 in amino acids: CASSLTRQGINYGYTF. The CDR3 DNA follows: TGTGCCAGCAGCCTTACCAGACAGGGGATTAACTATGGCTACACCTTC.

The chain links TRBV30 to TRBJ1-6, with D possibly TRBD1 on 5 matching bases. V was shortened by 5 bases and J by 9 bases, with 14 bases between the two germline ends. The CDR3 contains 13 residues. The V gene's germline CDR1 is GTSNPN and CDR2 SVGIG (reference sequence). CDR3 amino acids: CAWERDFSSPLHF. DNA of the CDR3: TGTGCCTGGGAACGGGACTTTTCTTCACCCCTCCACTTT.

The V and J genes are TRBV7-9 and TRBJ2-7; D gene ambiguous. The CDR3 loop spans 13 amino acids. Trimming took 3 bases from V and 2 from J, leaving 8 bases between them. From germline, CDR1 is SEHNR and CDR2 FQNEAQ (reference sequence). CDR3 protein: CASSFRVAYEQYF. In DNA form, the CDR3 reads TGTGCCAGCAGCTTTCGGGTAGCCTACGAGCAGTACTTC. The full variable domain, in which reference TRBV7-9 and TRBJ2-7 provide the parts outside the CDR3, is DTGVSQNPRHKITKRGQNVTFRCDPISEHNRLYWYRQTLGQGPEFLTYFQNEAQLEKSRLLSDRFSAERPKGSFSTLEIQRTEQGDSAMYLCASSFRVAYEQYFGPGTRLTVT.

The V call is TRBV4-1, the J call TRBJ2-5; no firm D call. Trimming removed 4 bases at V and 2 bases at J, with 11 bases between. The CDR3 totals 14 residues. Germline values: CDR1 MGHRA, CDR2 YSYEKL. This CDR3 reads CASSLTLGQETQYF. CDR3 DNA sequence: TGCGCCAGCAGCCTCACCCTCGGGCAAGAGACCCAGTACTTC.

The CDR3 here is CSASATTSYNEQFF. In nucleotides, the CDR3 is TGCAGTGCTAGTGCTACCACCTCCTACAATGAGCAGTTCTTC. V usage is TRBV20-1 and J usage is TRBJ2-1; D is unresolved. Germline CDR1 is DFQATT and CDR2 is SNEGSKA (reference sequence). Trimming cost V 3 bases and J 0 bases, with 9 bases left between them. The CDR3 contains 14 residues.